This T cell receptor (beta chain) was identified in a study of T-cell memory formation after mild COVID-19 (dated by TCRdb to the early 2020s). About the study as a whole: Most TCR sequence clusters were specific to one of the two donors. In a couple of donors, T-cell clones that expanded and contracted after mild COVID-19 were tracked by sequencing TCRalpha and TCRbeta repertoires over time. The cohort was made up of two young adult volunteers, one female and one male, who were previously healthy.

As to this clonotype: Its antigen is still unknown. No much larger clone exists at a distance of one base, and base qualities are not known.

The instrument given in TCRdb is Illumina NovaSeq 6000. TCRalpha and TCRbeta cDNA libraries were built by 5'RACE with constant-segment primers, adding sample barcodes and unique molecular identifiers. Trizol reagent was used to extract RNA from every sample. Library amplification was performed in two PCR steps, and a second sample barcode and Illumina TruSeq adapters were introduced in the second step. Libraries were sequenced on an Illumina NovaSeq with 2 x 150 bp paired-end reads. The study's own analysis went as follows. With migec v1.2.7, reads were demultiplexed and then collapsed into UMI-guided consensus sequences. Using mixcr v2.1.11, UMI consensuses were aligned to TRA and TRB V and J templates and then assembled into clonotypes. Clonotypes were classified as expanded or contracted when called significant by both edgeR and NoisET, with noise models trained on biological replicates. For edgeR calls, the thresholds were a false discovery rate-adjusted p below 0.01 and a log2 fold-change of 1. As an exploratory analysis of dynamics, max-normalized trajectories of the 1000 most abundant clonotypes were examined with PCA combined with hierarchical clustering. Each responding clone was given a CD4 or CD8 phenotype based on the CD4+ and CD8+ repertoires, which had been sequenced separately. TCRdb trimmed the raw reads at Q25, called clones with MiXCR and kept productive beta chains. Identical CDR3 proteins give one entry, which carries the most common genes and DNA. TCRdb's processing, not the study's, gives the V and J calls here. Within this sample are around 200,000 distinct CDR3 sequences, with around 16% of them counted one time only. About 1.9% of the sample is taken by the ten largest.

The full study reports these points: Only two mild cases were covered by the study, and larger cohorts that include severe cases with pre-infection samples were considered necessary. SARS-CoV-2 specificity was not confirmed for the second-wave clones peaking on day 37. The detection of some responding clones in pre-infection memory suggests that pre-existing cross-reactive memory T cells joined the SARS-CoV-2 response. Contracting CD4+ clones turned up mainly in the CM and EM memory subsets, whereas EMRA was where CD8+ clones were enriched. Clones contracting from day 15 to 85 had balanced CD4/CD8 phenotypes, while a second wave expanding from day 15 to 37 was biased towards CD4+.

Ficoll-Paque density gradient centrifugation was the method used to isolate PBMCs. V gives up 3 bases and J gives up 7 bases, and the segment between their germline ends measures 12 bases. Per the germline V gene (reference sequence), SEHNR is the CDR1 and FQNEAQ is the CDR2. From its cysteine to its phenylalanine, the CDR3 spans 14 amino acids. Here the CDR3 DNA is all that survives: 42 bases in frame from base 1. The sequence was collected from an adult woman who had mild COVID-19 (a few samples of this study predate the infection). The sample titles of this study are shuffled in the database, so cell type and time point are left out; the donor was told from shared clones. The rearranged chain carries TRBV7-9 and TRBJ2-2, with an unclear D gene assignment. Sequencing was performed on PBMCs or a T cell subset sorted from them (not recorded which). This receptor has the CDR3 CASSLGKKVGELFF. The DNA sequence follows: TGTGCCAGCAGCTTGGGGAAAAAGGTCGGGGAGCTGTTTTTT.